This T cell receptor (beta chain) was retrieved from a study of blood T cells in healthy people across ages (dated by TCRdb to the mid-2010s). Some background on the complete study: In model experiments, roughly one uniquely barcoded TCR beta cDNA molecule per two T cells was captured by template switching. Age-related changes in TCR beta repertoire diversity were measured in the study by deep sequencing normalized with unique cDNA molecular identifiers. The donors were divided into four age groups: young (average approximately 16 years), middle-aged (about 39), aged (approximately 59) and long-lived (roughly 82). Donors of different ages were randomly distributed across sequencing lanes to avoid experimental bias. The study analyzed two additional independent replicas of 1 million unique cDNA reads from the same blood draw for two donors, one aged 18 to 29 and one aged 80 or older. Broad study findings and their caveats: There was a strong correlation between observed TCR beta diversity and the percentage of naive T cells measured by flow cytometry. Because profiling used bulk unsorted PBMCs, naive and antigen-experienced compartments could not be compared conclusively. Estimates of total diversity from one million sequenced T cells were regarded as lower bounds and underestimates. Because the CMV infection status of the donors was unknown, age-related changes in expanded clonotypes may potentially have been confounded. Compared with the aged group, the long-lived group had more naive CD4+ T cells, fewer expanded clones and increased TCR diversity, suggesting age selection. Observed TCR beta diversity per million T cells fell roughly linearly with age, and a significant reduction was already apparent by age around 40.

According to the germline V gene, CDR1 reads SGDLS and CDR2 reads YYNGEE. The CDR3 holds 15 amino acids from the cysteine to the phenylalanine. The entry retains the CDR3 DNA only, 45 bases that are in frame from base 1. V is pared back by 4 bases and J by 10 bases, with 21 bases lying between the germline termini. Note on this clonotype: It has no known antigen specificity. No much larger clonotype is one base removed from it; base qualities were not supplied.

The method was 5' RACE. The sequencer listed for this sample is Illumina HiSeq 2500. A second roughly 6 to 11 cycle PCR used a sample-barcoded 5' primer and a J-beta primer mix. Each TCR beta cDNA molecule received a unique molecular identifier from a template-switch 5' adaptor carrying 12 random nucleotides. At least 2.5 million CDR3-containing paired-end reads were obtained from each sample. All of the RNA was converted into first-strand cDNA using the Mint cDNA synthesis kit, with a TRBC-specific oligonucleotide serving as the primer. Following uracil-DNA glycosylase treatment, a first 18-cycle PCR with universal primers M1SS and BC2_uni_R was performed on all cDNA. The original methods were these. For normalization, 1 million high-quality reads, each with a distinct molecular identifier, were randomly selected from each sample. Reads sharing molecular identifiers were discarded rather than binned into consensus sequences. MiTCR, set to a Q25 quality threshold and the strictest error-elimination algorithm, was used for CDR3 identification, clonotype clustering and error correction. A nonparametric unseen species model with Euler transformation was used to estimate a lower bound on total TCR beta diversity. The public reads were reprocessed in TCRdb via fastp at Q25 and MiXCR, keeping in-frame beta chains. Identical CDR3 protein sequences are pooled into one entry, listed with their most common genes and DNA. The V and J calls and clone size come from TCRdb's table, not from the authors' own analysis. The table for this sample lists fewer than 1.5 million distinct CDR3 sequences; 35% to 45% of them were counted only once. Roughly 8.2% of the sample goes to the ten largest clones.

Systemically healthy Caucasian individuals from Russia, around 39 in total and aged roughly 6 to 100 years, were included as donors. Each donor gave about 9.7 milliliters of peripheral blood, drawn into EDTA-treated Vacutainer tubes. Ficoll-Paque density-gradient centrifugation was used to isolate PBMCs, with at least 7 million obtained per sample. Trizol reagent was used to extract total RNA from PBMCs, with at least 6 micrograms per sample. For every donor, an aliquot of PBMCs went through flow cytometry to measure the percentages of naive CD45RAhigh/CD27high T cells. This receptor was obtained from a woman aged 18-29 years in good health. Sample: blood. The rearrangement joined TRBV9 to TRBJ2-1; a tentative D call is TRBD2 (5 bases match). The CDR3 has the sequence CASSRNIEGTHEQFF. In nucleotide form, the sequence is TGTGCCAGCAGCCGTAACATTGAGGGAACCCACGAGCAGTTCTTC. Reference TRBV9 and TRBJ2-1 genes cover what lies past the CDR3, so the full variable domain is DSGVTQTPKHLITATGQRVTLRCSPRSGDLSVYWYQQSLDQGLQFLIQYYNGEERAKGNILERFSAQQFPDLHSELNLSSLELGDSALYFCASSRNIEGTHEQFFGPGTRLTVL.